These T cell receptor beta chains were read from a single sample in a study of cytomegalovirus exposure and HLA in healthy donors. Data came from immunoSEQ multiplex PCR; TCRdb stores just in-frame clones and leaves some out. The sample has around 100,000 clones, around 8% seen once. Sequencing used PBMCs. All receptors derive from a man aged 45-65 years in good health and CMV-seronegative. CDR3s include the opening cysteine and the closing phenylalanine or tryptophan. The D gene is left open where the match is weak.

d_gene: TRBD2
v_gene: TRBV4-2
j_gene: TRBJ2-1
CDR3aa: CASSQGLRTSGSYEQFF

d_gene: TRBD1
v_gene: TRBV6-4
j_gene: TRBJ2-3
CDR3aa: CASSESPGTGVLDTQYF

d_gene: TRBD1
v_gene: TRBV27
j_gene: TRBJ1-5
CDR3aa: CASSSRQGSQPQHF

d_gene: TRBD1
v_gene: TRBV7-9
j_gene: TRBJ1-5
CDR3aa: CASSPEGRGNNQPQHF

d_gene: TRBD2
v_gene: TRBV9
j_gene: TRBJ2-2
CDR3aa: CASSAEYSGRGNTGELFF

d_gene: .
v_gene: TRBV18
j_gene: TRBJ2-7
CDR3aa: CASSPPLGASRNEQYF

d_gene: TRBD1
v_gene: TRBV27
j_gene: TRBJ2-3
CDR3aa: CASSSQGAGEDTQYF

d_gene: TRBD1
v_gene: TRBV19
j_gene: TRBJ2-3
CDR3aa: CASSIDRTTGSTDTQYF

d_gene: TRBD1
v_gene: TRBV30
j_gene: TRBJ1-5
CDR3aa: CAWSQGDSNQPQHF

d_gene: TRBD1
v_gene: TRBV10-3
j_gene: TRBJ2-1
CDR3aa: CAINRGQDYNEQFF

d_gene: .
v_gene: TRBV28
j_gene: TRBJ1-5
CDR3aa: CATMRALYQPQHF

d_gene: TRBD1
v_gene: TRBV19
j_gene: TRBJ2-7
CDR3aa: CATRDRVSDEQYF

d_gene: TRBD1
v_gene: TRBV28
j_gene: TRBJ1-5
CDR3aa: CASSDDRDSNQPQHF

d_gene: .
v_gene: TRBV27
j_gene: TRBJ2-7
CDR3aa: CASSFLSGASGRYEQYF

d_gene: TRBD2
v_gene: TRBV10-3
j_gene: TRBJ2-7
CDR3aa: CATGEGTSFEQYF

d_gene: TRBD2
v_gene: TRBV5-1
j_gene: TRBJ2-2
CDR3aa: CASSFGLAGGPGELFF